These 14 T cell receptor beta chains were all obtained from the same sample, sequenced in a study of shared clonotypes between healthy human individuals (dated by TCRdb to about 2020). Preparation of the library involved the immunoSEQ multiplex PCR assay. Held by TCRdb, this immuneACCESS table contains in-frame sequences only and omits some clones. Under half of the omission traces to an unresolved V gene where checked; the cause of the rest is unknown. This sample is represented by 2 million to 2.5 million clones; roughly 93% of them were singletons. About 0.38% of the sample lies in the top ten. The sequenced material came from naive CD4+ T cells from PBMCs. According to the study, the label for this sample's cell subset or site signals: CD45RA+ positively selected. These receptors all come from a man younger than 35 in good health. Some clones in this sample may be carry-over from other donors' samples.

The chain has TRBV15 and TRBJ2-7; the match to TRBD1 covers 9 bases. The ends lost 4 bases at V and 6 bases at J; junction bases unmatched: 4. Germline loops: CDR1 LNHNV, CDR2 YYDKDF (reference sequence). The CDR3 has 13 amino acids. The CDR3 reads CATSMRQGGEQYF. The DNA for the CDR3 is TGTGCCACCAGCATGCGACAGGGGGGCGAGCAGTACTTC.

The V gene is TRBV9, the J gene TRBJ2-3, with D perhaps matching TRBD2 (6 bases). The CDR3 is 14 amino acids. V lost 5 bases, J lost 0 bases, and 10 bases lay in between. The germline gives CDR1 SGDLS, CDR2 YYNGEE. This CDR3 is CASREGLSTDTQYF. CDR3 bases: TGTGCCAGCAGGGAGGGGTTAAGCACAGATACGCAGTATTTT.

V usage is TRBV28 and J usage is TRBJ1-2; no firm D call. This CDR3 is 12 amino acids long. CDR1 is MDHEN, CDR2 SYDVKM, per germline. The V end lost 5 bases, the J end lost 8 bases, and 12 bases lay between the germline ends. The CDR3 reads CASSPSGKGYTF. The CDR3 DNA follows: TGTGCCAGCAGTCCCTCCGGGAAAGGCTACACCTTC.

V gene TRBV4-1 combines with J gene TRBJ1-3; tentatively, D is TRBD1 (5 bases). The germline gives CDR1 MGHRA, CDR2 YSYEKL. Trimming cost V 4 bases and J 3 bases, with 16 bases left between them. The CDR3 contains 16 residues. The CDR3 loop reads CASSPGLRMDGNTIYF. CDR3 nucleotide sequence: TGCGCCAGCAGCCCGGGACTACGCATGGATGGAAACACCATATATTTT.

The V gene is TRBV25-1, the J gene TRBJ2-7; 10 positions match TRBD2. Germline V CDR1 and CDR2: MGHDK, SYGVNS. CDR3 length: 15 amino acids. V lost 4 bases and J lost 6; bases outside the gene matches: 9. The CDR3 loop is CASSVASGSSTEQYF. The CDR3 DNA is TGTGCCAGCAGTGTAGCTAGCGGGAGTTCCACCGAGCAGTACTTC.

The J gene is TRBJ1-1, the V gene TRBV7-2, with no clear D. The V end lost 7 bases, the J end lost 1 base, and 10 bases lay between the germline ends. The germline V gene has CDR1 SGHTA and CDR2 FQGNSA. The CDR3 totals 13 residues. CDR3 region: CASTIVQNTEAFF. The CDR3 DNA follows: TGTGCCAGCACCATCGTCCAGAACACTGAAGCTTTCTTT.

As regards this clone: The same CDR3 also results from other DNA sequences found in this sample. The V call is TRBV5-1, the J call TRBJ2-5, with a weak D call TRBD2 (6 bases). V lost 0 bases and J lost 5, with 14 bases in between. CDR1 is SGHRS, CDR2 YFSETQ, per germline. The length of the CDR3 is 15 residues. CDR3 sequence: CASSLDGSRGETQYF. Written as DNA, the CDR3 is TGCGCCAGCAGCTTGGATGGCTCCCGGGGGGAGACCCAGTACTTC.

The count of this clone is one. The chain combines TRBV7-9 with TRBJ1-1; 9 bases align to TRBD1. The trim removed 5 bases at V and 5 bases at J, leaving 6 bases unmatched. CDR3 length: 14 residues. Looked up from germline, CDR1 is SEHNR and CDR2 is FQNEAQ (reference sequence). The DNA of the CDR3 is TGTGCCAGCAGCCAAACAGGGGGCGGGACTGAAGCTTTCTTT. This gives the protein CASSQTGGGTEAFF.

This clone was seen a few times. The rearrangement uses TRBV7-2 and TRBJ1-5, with a weak D call TRBD1 (5 bases). From germline, CDR1 is SGHTA and CDR2 FQGNSA. This CDR3 is 14 amino acids long. Trimming pared 7 bases from V and 5 bases from J, leaving 15 bases between. The CDR3 is CASKTGGIDQPQHF. The CDR3 DNA reads as TGTGCCAGCAAGACGGGGGGGATTGATCAGCCCCAGCATTTT.

The V call is TRBV2, the J call TRBJ2-4, with D unresolved. Germline-derived CDR1 and CDR2 are SNHLY and FYNNEI. The CDR3 length is 14 residues. The ends were cut back, 4 bases at V and 2 bases at J, with 9 bases in the middle. CDR3 sequence (DNA): TGTGCCAGCAGTGTAACGGCTACCAAAAACATTCAGTACTTC. Amino acid sequence: CASSVTATKNIQYF.

This chain links TRBV6-1 with TRBJ2-5; D is perhaps TRBD2 (7 bases). Germline V lookup: CDR1 MNHNS, CDR2 SASEGT. This CDR3 region has 14 residues. Trimming took off 7 bases at V and 4 bases at J, with 16 bases between the two ends. In nucleotides, the CDR3 is TGTGCCAGCACGGAGGGGGGGATCCGAGAGACCCAGTACTTC. Translated, it gives CASTEGGIRETQYF.

For this clone: This sample also contains other DNA sequences that code for the same CDR3. V is TRBV19 and J is TRBJ2-1; no reliable D call. Trimming cost V 3 bases and J 0 bases, with 6 bases left between them. Germline V gene data show CDR1 as LNHDA and CDR2 as SQIVND (reference sequence). This CDR3 region has 14 residues. The CDR3 sequence: CASSILASYNEQFF. As DNA, the CDR3 is TGTGCCAGTAGTATTCTGGCCTCCTACAATGAGCAGTTCTTC.

This clone is a singleton in its sample. The chain carries TRBV6-5 and TRBJ2-7; no reliable D call. From germline, CDR1 is MNHEY and CDR2 SVGAGI. This CDR3 has 13 residues. V was clipped by 3 bases and J by 2 bases, with 8 bases between them. The chain's CDR3 is CASSYGYAYEQYF. The CDR3 DNA is TGTGCCAGCAGTTATGGCTATGCCTACGAGCAGTACTTC.

This chain links TRBV28 with TRBJ2-7; D is possibly TRBD1 (6 bases). The CDR3 spans 13 residues. The V end was cut by 5 bases, the J end by 2 bases, with 10 bases between. Per germline, CDR1 MDHEN and CDR2 SYDVKM. CDR3 DNA: TGTGCCAGCAGTGTGACAGGACCCTACGAGCAGTACTTC. It specifies CASSVTGPYEQYF.